This T cell receptor (beta chain) was sequenced in a study of blood T cell repertoires in COVID-19. Study-level background: Specimens from acute and convalescent COVID-19 originated in the United States, Italy and Spain. The cDNA or gDNA used as material had been derived from T cells, B-cell-depleted T cells, or PBMCs.

During active infection, Seattle patients enrolled and were then monitored through disease. Authors' analysis steps: Cell counts per sample came from amplifying reference gene primers. Assay: immunoSEQ multiplex PCR; the TCRdb copy retains only in-frame clones and omits some. Clonal size and the V and J genes are those of that table, whereas D and trimming came from the DNA. The sample shows approximately 200,000 clones, about four fifths of them seen only once. The CDR3 sequence is 17 residues long. This rearrangement joins TRBV1 to TRBJ2-1; the table's D call of TRBD1 was not tested on the DNA. TRBV1 is noted as a pseudogene. The clonotype was recovered from a woman in her thirties or forties with COVID-19, enrolled during active disease. The sample consisted of peripheral blood. The CDR3 nucleotides are TGCACCAGCAGCCAAGTTCTCACAGGGCCTTCCTACAATGAGCAGTTCTTC. Its protein is CTSSQVLTGPSYNEQFF.